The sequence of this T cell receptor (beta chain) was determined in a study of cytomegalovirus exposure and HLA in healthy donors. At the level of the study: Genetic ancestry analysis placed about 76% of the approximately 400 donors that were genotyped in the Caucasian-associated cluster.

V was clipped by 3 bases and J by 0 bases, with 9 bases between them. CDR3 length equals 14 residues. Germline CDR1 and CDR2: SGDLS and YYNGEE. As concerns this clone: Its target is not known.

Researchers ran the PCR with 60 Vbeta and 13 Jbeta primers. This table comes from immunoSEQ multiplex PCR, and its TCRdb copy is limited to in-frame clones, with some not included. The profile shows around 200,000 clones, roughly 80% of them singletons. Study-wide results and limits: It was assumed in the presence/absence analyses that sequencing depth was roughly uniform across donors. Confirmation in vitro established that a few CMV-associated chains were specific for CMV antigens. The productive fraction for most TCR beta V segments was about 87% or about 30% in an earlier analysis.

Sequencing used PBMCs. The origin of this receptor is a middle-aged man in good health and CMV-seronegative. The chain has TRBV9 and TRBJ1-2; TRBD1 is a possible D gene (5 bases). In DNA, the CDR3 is TGTGCCAGCAGCGCTGACAGTGCTAACTATGGCTACACCTTC. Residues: CASSADSANYGYTF. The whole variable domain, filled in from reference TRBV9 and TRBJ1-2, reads DSGVTQTPKHLITATGQRVTLRCSPRSGDLSVYWYQQSLDQGLQFLIQYYNGEERAKGNILERFSAQQFPDLHSELNLSSLELGDSALYFCASSADSANYGYTFGSGTRLTVV.